These 14 T cell receptor beta chains were sequenced from one sample in a study of blood T cells in healthy people across ages. A sample-barcoded 5' primer and a J-beta primer mix were used in a second PCR of about 7 to 12 cycles. TCRdb independently ran MiXCR on the 5' RACE reads; one entry per CDR3 protein. The sample lists roughly 860,000 distinct CDR3 sequences; around 62% were seen once. Material: blood. All receptors derive from a man aged 25 to 40 in good health.

The J gene is TRBJ2-5, the V gene TRBV7-2; 10 positions match TRBD1. The CDR3 runs to 15 residues. Unmatched junction bases numbered 7, after V lost 4 bases and J lost 5 bases. The germline V gene has CDR1 SGHTA and CDR2 FQGNSA. The CDR3 nucleotides read TGTGCCAGCAGCTGGGGACAGGGGAGAAGTGAGACCCAGTACTTC. Encoded protein: CASSWGQGRSETQYF.

This clonotype was found once. The chain uses TRBV27 and TRBJ2-1; D unresolved. V was cut by 3 bases and J by 5 bases, with 11 bases left in between. Germline lookup yields CDR1 MNHEY and CDR2 SMNVEV (reference sequence). The CDR3 totals 14 residues. In DNA form, the CDR3 reads TGTGCCAGCAGTTTGAGTCAGAATAACAATGAGCAGTTCTTC. This encodes CASSLSQNNNEQFF.

The genes are TRBV20-1 and TRBJ2-5, with 12 bases aligning to TRBD2. After removal of 4 bases from V and 4 bases from J, the junction contained 1 base not matched to a gene. Germline V gives CDR1 DFQATT, CDR2 SNEGSKA (reference sequence). This CDR3 has 13 amino acids. As DNA, the CDR3 is TGCAGTGCTACTAGCGGGGGGGCAGAGACCCAGTACTTC. Translating it yields CSATSGGAETQYF.

CDR3 sequence: CASSPRQGAEYEQYF. The CDR3 nucleotides are TGTGCCAGCAGCCCCAGGCAGGGGGCCGAATACGAGCAGTACTTC. The chain has TRBV7-2 and TRBJ2-5; the match to TRBD1 covers 8 bases. The J call may be in error: the DNA end matches TRBJ2-7 better. The length of the CDR3 is 15 residues. Per germline, CDR1 SGHTA and CDR2 FQGNSA.

The rearrangement joins TRBV18 to TRBJ1-6, with D hard to call. The CDR3 extends over 13 amino acids. Germline lookup yields CDR1 KGHSH and CDR2 LQKENI. Trimming removed 3 bases at V and 10 bases at J, with 10 bases between. Here the CDR3 DNA reads TGTGCCAGCTCACCGGCCGGGGAGTCACCCCTCCACTTT. Protein sequence: CASSPAGESPLHF.

This clonotype appeared a single time. The rearrangement uses TRBV4-2 and TRBJ2-3, with D perhaps matching TRBD1 or TRBD2 (6 bases each). With 1 base removed from V and 2 bases from J, the gap between germline ends came to 10 bases. This CDR3 contains 15 residues. Germline CDR1 reads LGHNA; CDR2 reads YNFKEQ. The CDR3 DNA reads as TGTGCCAGCAGCCAAGGGGGGGCCCCCACAGATACGCAGTATTTT. The encoded protein is CASSQGGAPTDTQYF.

This chain uses TRBV6-2 or TRBV6-3 with TRBJ2-7, with 9 nucleotides matching TRBD1. Judging by the DNA end, TRBJ2-5 fits better; the J call may be wrong. Germline-derived CDR1 and CDR2 are MNHEY and SVGEGT. The CDR3 length is 15 residues. The CDR3 sequence: CASRTGTGRGGTQYF. DNA of the CDR3: TGTGCCAGCAGAACCGGGACAGGGAGGGGAGGGACCCAGTACTTC.

CDR3 amino acids: CASSATFTQYF. Here the CDR3 DNA reads TGTGCCAGCAGTGCTACTTTCACCCAGTACTTC. V and J are TRBV28 and TRBJ2-5; D is unclear. This CDR3 comprises 11 residues. Trimming removed 5 bases from V and 8 bases from J, with 9 bases in between. Germline-derived CDR1 and CDR2 are MDHEN and SYDVKM.

V gene TRBV20-1 combines with J gene TRBJ1-5; 8 bases fit TRBD1. Germline loops: CDR1 DFQATT, CDR2 SNEGSKA (reference sequence). The CDR3 length is 14 residues. J was trimmed by 0 bases and V by 8 bases; bases with no gene match: 6. CDR3 residues: CSSTGGPSNQPQHF. The CDR3 DNA is TGCAGTAGTACAGGGGGGCCTAGCAATCAGCCCCAGCATTTT.

The genes are TRBV28 and TRBJ2-3; 12 bases map to TRBD2. V lost 2 bases, J lost 4 bases, and 4 bases stayed unmatched. Germline loops: CDR1 MDHEN, CDR2 SYDVKM. CDR3 length equals 16 residues. The CDR3: CASSLASGGAPDTQYF. Written as DNA, the CDR3 is TGTGCCAGCAGTTTAGCTAGCGGGGGGGCCCCAGATACGCAGTATTTT. The whole variable domain, remainder taken from reference TRBV28 and TRBJ2-3, is DVKVTQSSRYLVKRTGEKVFLECVQDMDHENMFWYRQDPGLGLRLIYFSYDVKMKEKGDIPEGYSVSREKKERFSLILESASTNQTSMYLCASSLASGGAPDTQYFGPGTRLTVL.

This clonotype was counted a single time. A read error may account for a junction end that differs from germline. The gene calls are TRBV25-1 and TRBJ1-1; no clear D. This CDR3 has 11 amino acids. Germline CDR1 MGHDK, CDR2 SYGVNS. CDR3 sequence (DNA): TGTGCCAGCAGTGCCCACACTGAGGCTTTCTTT. Encoded protein: CASSAHTEAFF.

This clonotype was counted a few times. The chain joins TRBV6-4 to TRBJ2-1; 13 positions match TRBD2. Germline values: CDR1 MRHNA, CDR2 SNTAGT. CDR3 length: 18 residues. J was trimmed by 4 bases and V by 3 bases; bases with no gene match: 9. The CDR3 DNA reads as TGTGCCAGCAGTGAACTAGCGGGGGGGCCGATCGATTACAATGAGCAGTTCTTC. Translation: CASSELAGGPIDYNEQFF.

This clonotype was picked up a small number of times. The chain joins TRBV6-2 or TRBV6-3 to TRBJ2-4, with unresolved D. CDR1 is MNHEY, CDR2 SVGEGT, per germline. The V end lost 5 bases, the J end lost 13 bases, and 12 bases lay between the germline ends. This CDR3 is built from 11 residues. The chain's CDR3 is CASSRASEQYF. The CDR3, as DNA: TGTGCCAGCAGTAGAGCGTCAGAGCAGTACTTC.

The chain carries TRBV18 and TRBJ2-6; 10 bases agree with TRBD1. Germline V gene data show CDR1 as KGHSH and CDR2 as LQKENI. J was trimmed by 0 bases and V by 5 bases; bases with no gene match: 1. The CDR3 totals 16 residues. CDR3 protein: CASSGDRGSGANVLTF. CDR3 nucleotides: TGTGCCAGCTCAGGGGACAGGGGCTCTGGGGCCAACGTCCTGACTTTC. Using reference TRBV18 and TRBJ2-6 for the parts outside the CDR3, the full variable domain is NAGVMQNPRHLVRRRGQEARLRCSPMKGHSHVYWYRQLPEEGLKFMVYLQKENIIDESGMPKERFSAEFPKEGPSILRIQQVVRGDSAAYFCASSGDRGSGANVLTFGAGSRLTVL.